Presented here are 23 T cell receptor beta chains from one specimen sequenced in a study of blood T cell repertoires in COVID-19. The method was immunoSEQ multiplex PCR; TCRdb's version includes in-frame clones alone and lacks a portion of them. The table shows roughly 100,000 clones, with approximately 76% occurring only once. Material: peripheral blood. The receptors come from a woman aged 70-85 years with acute or convalescent COVID-19.

The rearrangement joins TRBV12-3 or TRBV12-4 to TRBJ2-7; D ambiguous. V lost 4 bases and J lost 3, with 7 bases in between. This CDR3 spans 12 amino acids. The CDR3 coding sequence is TGTGCCAGCAGTTGGAACAGCTACGAGCAGTACTTC. Its translation: CASSWNSYEQYF.

A word on this clone: The junction departs from the called germline gene at one end, perhaps through a read error. The rearrangement joins TRBV11-3 to TRBJ2-1; the D gene is possibly TRBD2 (7 bases). The germline gives CDR1 SGHNT, CDR2 YENEEA. The CDR3 loop spans 14 amino acids. Written as DNA, the CDR3 is TGTGCCAGCAGCTTAGCGGGGGGCAGGAACGAGCTGTTCTTC. Protein product: CASSLAGGRNELFF.

This clone was observed a few times. The V and J genes are TRBV9 and TRBJ2-5; TRBD2 is a possible D gene (5 bases). This CDR3 is built from 14 residues. V was cut by 0 bases and J by 3 bases, with 9 bases left in between. Germline-derived CDR1 and CDR2 are SGDLS and YYNGEE. CDR3 region: CASSVGLAEETQYF. The CDR3 DNA follows: TGTGCCAGCAGCGTAGGGCTAGCCGAAGAGACCCAGTACTTC. The full variable domain, completed using reference TRBV9 and TRBJ2-5, is DSGVTQTPKHLITATGQRVTLRCSPRSGDLSVYWYQQSLDQGLQFLIQYYNGEERAKGNILERFSAQQFPDLHSELNLSSLELGDSALYFCASSVGLAEETQYFGPGTRLLVL.

The CDR3 DNA is TGCGCCAGCAGCTTGGCCTCAGGGAATAATTCACCCCTCCACTTT. It codes for CASSLASGNNSPLHF. This sequence joins TRBV5-1 and TRBJ1-6, with a tentative D call TRBD1 (5 bases). Looked up from germline, CDR1 is SGHRS and CDR2 is YFSETQ. The CDR3 covers 15 residues. Trimming removed 0 bases at V and 5 bases at J, with 9 bases between.

This CDR3 is CASSLARGRNEQFF. CDR3 coding DNA: TGCGCCAGCAGCTTGGCGCGGGGACGCAATGAGCAGTTCTTC. The chain uses TRBV5-1 and TRBJ2-1; possible D gene TRBD2, 6 bases. The CDR3 is made up of 14 amino acids. The germline gives CDR1 SGHRS, CDR2 YFSETQ. Trimming took off 0 bases at V and 6 bases at J, with 10 bases between the two ends.

The rearrangement links TRBV21-1 to TRBJ2-7; the table's D call, TRBD1, has no DNA check behind it. TRBV21-1 is listed as a pseudogene. The CDR3 is 15 amino acids. CDR3 residues: CASSNSGNFPYEQYF. CDR3 DNA: TGTGCCAGCAGCAACTCAGGGAATTTCCCCTACGAGCAGTACTTC.

The chain uses TRBV10-2 and TRBJ2-1; 14 bases line up with TRBD2. CDR1 and CDR2 from the germline V gene are WSHSY and SAAADI. J lost 3 bases, V lost 7 bases, and 2 bases had no gene match. The CDR3 is 15 amino acids. The CDR3 reads CASMGLAGVYNEQFF. As DNA, the CDR3 is TGCGCCAGCATGGGACTAGCGGGGGTCTACAATGAGCAGTTCTTC.

The rearrangement uses TRBV19 and TRBJ2-1, with TRBD2 matching over 8 bases. The trim removed 10 bases at V and 0 bases at J, leaving 5 bases unmatched. The germline V gene has CDR1 LNHDA and CDR2 SQIVND (reference sequence). This CDR3 is 14 amino acids long. Here the CDR3 DNA reads TGTGCCACCGCGGGGGGAAGCTCCTACAATGAGCAGTTCTTC. It specifies CATAGGSSYNEQFF.

The chain has TRBV7-2 and TRBJ2-5; D is possibly TRBD1 (5 bases). V dropped 6 bases and J dropped 5 bases, with 13 bases sitting between them. Looked up from germline, CDR1 is SGHTA and CDR2 is FQGNSA. The length of the CDR3 is 13 residues. For the CDR3, the DNA is TGTGCCAGCAGTTCTCAGGGTGGGGAGACCCAGTACTTC. Encoded protein: CASSSQGGETQYF.

The chain employs TRBV6-5 and TRBJ1-2; unclear D gene. Germline-derived CDR1 and CDR2 are MNHEY and SVGAGI. The CDR3 contains 14 residues. V lost 6 bases and J lost 3, with 14 bases in between. In DNA form, the CDR3 reads TGTGCCAGCAGATCGAGAGGGAGGGACTATGGCTACACCTTC. Its protein is CASRSRGRDYGYTF.

The chain employs TRBV30 and TRBJ2-5; perhaps TRBD1 as D (6 bases). V was cut by 0 bases and J by 2 bases, with 13 bases left in between. The CDR3 loop spans 15 amino acids. Germline V gene lookup returns CDR1 GTSNPN and CDR2 SVGIG (reference sequence). CDR3 sequence: CAWSVFQGRQETQYF. The CDR3 DNA reads TGTGCCTGGAGTGTATTTCAGGGGCGGCAAGAGACCCAGTACTTC.

This chain joins TRBV6-5 and TRBJ1-1; no firm D call. The CDR3 runs 15 residues. V was cut by 3 bases and J by 4 bases, with 15 bases left in between. Germline assignment: CDR1 MNHEY and CDR2 SVGAGI. The CDR3 DNA reads TGTGCCAGCAGTTATTCAAGGCGGGTAGGCACTGAAGCTTTCTTT. As protein: CASSYSRRVGTEAFF.

J is TRBJ2-1 and V is TRBV10-3; 11 bases match TRBD2. Per germline, CDR1 ENHRY and CDR2 SYGVKD. V lost 4 bases, J lost 0 bases, and 11 bases stayed unmatched. This CDR3 has 19 residues. Written as DNA, the CDR3 is TGTGCCATCAGTGGGTTAGCGGGGGGGCCGGGAACCTCCTACAATGAGCAGTTCTTC. This translates into CAISGLAGGPGTSYNEQFF.

This chain joins TRBV6-2 or TRBV6-3 and TRBJ2-3, with 8 bases lining up with TRBD1. The CDR3 runs 17 residues. Germline assignment: CDR1 MNHEY and CDR2 SVGEGT. After removal of 5 bases from V and 2 bases from J, the junction contained 12 bases not matched to a gene. This CDR3 is CASSETAGTGLTDTQYF. The CDR3 coding sequence is TGTGCCAGCAGTGAGACGGCCGGGACAGGACTCACAGATACGCAGTATTTT.

This chain links TRBV13 with TRBJ1-2; D not certain. V was cut by 2 bases and J by 8 bases, with 21 bases left in between. Germline lookup yields CDR1 PRHDT and CDR2 FYEKMQ (reference sequence). The length of the CDR3 is 16 residues. CDR3 in DNA: TGTGCCAGCAGCTTACGGGCGGGAGCTGATGTTTGGGGCTACACCTTC. It yields the protein CASSLRAGADVWGYTF. The full variable domain, with the rest looked up from reference TRBV13 and TRBJ1-2, is AAGVIQSPRHLIKEKRETATLKCYPIPRHDTVYWYQQGPGQDPQFLISFYEKMQSDKGSIPDRFSAQQFSDYHSELNMSSLELGDSALYFCASSLRAGADVWGYTFGSGTRLTVV.

The rearrangement joins TRBV9 to TRBJ2-7, with D perhaps TRBD1 (6 bases). The V gene's germline CDR1 is SGDLS and CDR2 YYNGEE. Deletions cut 2 bases from V and 6 bases from J, with 12 bases between. CDR3 size: 13 residues. CDR3 nucleotide sequence: TGTGCCAGCAGCGTTAGTGAAGGGGGCGAGCAGTACTTC. Translated: CASSVSEGGEQYF.

The table lists this clone with a few counts. The chain uses TRBV28 and TRBJ2-3, with unresolved D. V was clipped by 3 bases and J by 0 bases, with 13 bases between them. CDR3 length: 16 residues. Germline CDR1 MDHEN, CDR2 SYDVKM. In DNA form, the CDR3 reads TGTGCCAGCAGTTTGAGTATGTTCTATAGCACAGATACGCAGTATTTT. This sequence encodes CASSLSMFYSTDTQYF. Complete variable domain (other parts from reference TRBV28 and TRBJ2-3): DVKVTQSSRYLVKRTGEKVFLECVQDMDHENMFWYRQDPGLGLRLIYFSYDVKMKEKGDIPEGYSVSREKKERFSLILESASTNQTSMYLCASSLSMFYSTDTQYFGPGTRLTVL.

Only one count was recorded for this clone. The chain employs TRBV19 and TRBJ1-2; unclear D gene. Germline V gene lookup returns CDR1 LNHDA and CDR2 SQIVND (reference sequence). This CDR3 has 15 residues. V lost 4 bases, J lost 2 bases, and 14 bases lay in between. CDR3: CASSTLRLTNYGYTF. In DNA, the CDR3 is TGTGCCAGTAGTACCCTGAGACTGACGAACTATGGCTACACCTTC.

The chain links TRBV5-1 to TRBJ2-7, with TRBD2 matching over 8 bases. V lost 10 bases to trimming and J lost 7 bases; unmatched junction nucleotides: 22. The length of the CDR3 is 16 residues. Germline V lookup: CDR1 SGHRS, CDR2 YFSETQ. The CDR3 nucleotides are TGCGCCTGTTTGTGCCTTCGGGGGGGCCGGGGGGGGGAGCAGTACTTC. This encodes CACLCLRGGRGGEQYF.

This chain links TRBV5-1 with TRBJ2-3; perhaps TRBD2 as D (7 bases). The CDR3 has 15 amino acids. Trimming stripped 2 bases from V and 0 bases from J, with 10 bases between. Looked up from germline, CDR1 is SGHRS and CDR2 is YFSETQ. This chain's CDR3 is CASSFGGLSTDTQYF. As DNA, the CDR3 is TGCGCCAGCAGCTTCGGGGGGCTAAGCACAGATACGCAGTATTTT. The whole variable domain, filled in from reference TRBV5-1 and TRBJ2-3, reads KAGVTQTPRYLIKTRGQQVTLSCSPISGHRSVSWYQQTPGQGLQFLFEYFSETQRNKGNFPGRFSGRQFSNSRSEMNVSTLELGDSALYLCASSFGGLSTDTQYFGPGTRLTVL.

The rearrangement joins TRBV28 to TRBJ2-4; possible D gene TRBD2, 6 bases. Germline V gives CDR1 MDHEN, CDR2 SYDVKM. The CDR3 has 13 residues. V lost 9 bases, J lost 8 bases, and 17 bases lay in between. The CDR3 DNA reads TGTGCCAGTGGGACTCCCGGGACGTACATTCAGTACTTC. This sequence encodes CASGTPGTYIQYF.

V usage is TRBV12-5 and J usage is TRBJ2-1; TRBD2 aligns across 10 bases. Germline CDR1 is LGHNT and CDR2 is FRNRAP. Trimming took 6 bases from V and 1 from J; bases not matched to a gene: 6. CDR3 length: 16 amino acids. The CDR3 nucleotides are TGTGCTAGTGGGATAAGCGGGGGGGGTTCCTACAATGAGCAGTTCTTC. The encoded protein is CASGISGGGSYNEQFF. The whole variable domain, remainder taken from reference TRBV12-5 and TRBJ2-1, is DARVTQTPRHKVTEMGQEVTMRCQPILGHNTVFWYRQTMMQGLELLAYFRNRAPLDDSGMPKDRFSAEMPDATLATLKIQPSEPRDSAVYFCASGISGGGSYNEQFFGPGTRLTVL.

The chain couples TRBV7-2 to TRBJ1-5; D might be TRBD1 (6 bases). Trimming shortened V by 7 bases and J by 4 bases, and 14 bases separated the two germline ends. Germline CDR1 is SGHTA and CDR2 is FQGNSA. This CDR3 spans 14 amino acids. CDR3 residues: CASTPIGGNQPQHF. The CDR3 DNA follows: TGTGCCAGCACCCCGATAGGGGGAAATCAGCCCCAGCATTTT.